This is a list of T cell receptor beta chains from one sample in a study of CD8 T cells in ankylosing spondylitis. In TCRdb, the 5' RACE reads were re-called with MiXCR into one record per CDR3 protein. This sample has 250,000 to 400,000 distinct CDR3 sequences, with approximately 10% found just once. The material sequenced was blood, either unsorted or a sorted T cell fraction (not recorded which). The origin of the receptors is a female donor with ankylosing spondylitis or in good health (not recorded which). Each CDR3 is given with its conserved first and last residue. Each record gives: CDR3 DNA, CDR3 protein, V gene, J gene, D gene, clone size. A D gene is named only where the DNA matches it firmly. Size is omitted from some rows. Given values are once, few, many or a class for expanded clones.

TGTGCCAGCAGTTCAAAGAACACTGAAGCTTTCTTT	CASSSKNTEAFF	TRBV28	TRBJ1-1	.	many
TGTGCCAGCAGTTACCCGGGACTAGCGGAAAGCAATGAGCAGTTCTTC	CASSYPGLAESNEQFF	TRBV6-2/TRBV6-3	TRBJ2-1	TRBD2	many
TGTGCCAGCGGAACAGGGGTGAACACCGGGGAGCTGTTTTTT	CASGTGVNTGELFF	TRBV7-2	TRBJ2-2	TRBD1	few
TGCAGTGCTAGAGATTTCCGGATTCAAGAGACCCAGTACTTC	CSARDFRIQETQYF	TRBV20-1	TRBJ2-5	.	many
TGTGCCAGCAGCATGAACGACAGGTACTACAATGAGCAGTTCTTC	CASSMNDRYYNEQFF	TRBV5-6	TRBJ2-1	.	few
TGTGCCAGCAGCATGGAACACAGGGGAAAGGGCTCCTACGAGCAGTACTTC	CASSMEHRGKGSYEQYF	TRBV6-2/TRBV6-3	TRBJ2-7	TRBD1	few
TGCAGCGTTGGGGCGGGAGCCCCCGACGAGCAGTACTTC	CSVGAGAPDEQYF	TRBV29-1	TRBJ2-7	TRBD2	many
TGCAGTGCTAGGACTAGCGGGAGAGAATACAATGAGCAGTTCTTC	CSARTSGREYNEQFF	TRBV20-1	TRBJ2-1	TRBD2	once
TGTGCCAGCAGCCTTACGACTAGCGGTAACAATGAGCAGTTCTTC	CASSLTTSGNNEQFF	TRBV3-1	TRBJ2-1	TRBD2	.
TGCGCCAGCAGCTTGGCGGGCCCCTACAATGAGCAGTTCTTC	CASSLAGPYNEQFF	TRBV5-6	TRBJ2-1	.	many
TGCAGCGTTGAGGTCCGGGGCGGGCAAACAGATACGCAGTATTTT	CSVEVRGGQTDTQYF	TRBV29-1	TRBJ2-3	.	many
TGTGCCACCAGCACCGCGGACATCCCAAAACTGTTTTTT	CATSTADIPKLFF	TRBV15	TRBJ1-4	.	many
TGCAGTGCTAGAGACCCCCAGCGGAGCAACACCGGGGAGCTGTTTTTT	CSARDPQRSNTGELFF	TRBV20-1	TRBJ2-2	.	many
TGTGCCAGCAGCATTACCGGGACAGGGGACTATGGCTACACCTTC	CASSITGTGDYGYTF	TRBV9	TRBJ1-2	TRBD1	many
TGTGCCAGCACGACCGGGACAGCTAATTCACCCCTCCACTTT	CASTTGTANSPLHF	TRBV27	TRBJ1-6	TRBD1	.
TGTGCCAGCAGTTACGCGACGGTACCGATCTACGAGCAGTACTTC	CASSYATVPIYEQYF	TRBV6-2/TRBV6-3	TRBJ2-7	.	many
TGTGCCAGCAGCGTAAGACTAGCGGGAGAGGGGACCGGGGAGCTGTTTTTT	CASSVRLAGEGTGELFF	TRBV7-8	TRBJ2-2	TRBD2	.
TGTGCCACCAGCAGAGATCCTAGCGGGATGTCGGGGACCCAGTACTTC	CATSRDPSGMSGTQYF	TRBV15	TRBJ2-5	TRBD2	many
TGTGCCAGCAGCTCGACCGGGACAGGGCAGTATTTT	CASSSTGTGQYF	TRBV6-5	TRBJ2-3	TRBD1	many
TGTGCCAGCAGCCTGACAGGCATCCCATACAATGAGCAGTTCTTC	CASSLTGIPYNEQFF	TRBV27	TRBJ2-1	.	many
TGTGCCAGCAGTGGCCTCTCTAGCGGGCCGAGGTACAATGAGCAGTTCTTC	CASSGLSSGPRYNEQFF	TRBV28	TRBJ2-1	TRBD2	few
TGTGCCAGCAGTTTGTTCTTGCGGTCAATCACCGGGGAGCTGTTTTTT	CASSLFLRSITGELFF	TRBV28	TRBJ2-2	.	many
TGCGCCAGCAGCTTGGGATTTCGCTCGGGTGCTGACAATGAGCAGTTCTTC	CASSLGFRSGADNEQFF	TRBV5-1	TRBJ2-1	.	few
TGCGCCAGCAGCCCGGACCAGGGGACAGATACGCAGTATTTT	CASSPDQGTDTQYF	TRBV5-1	TRBJ2-3	.	.
TGTGCCACCAGTGACTACAAGACAGGGGCTAGCAATCAGCCCCAGCATTTT	CATSDYKTGASNQPQHF	TRBV24-1	TRBJ1-5	TRBD1	many
TGTGCCAGCAGCTTAGTAGGTGCCAGGGTGGGCGAGCAGTACTTC	CASSLVGARVGEQYF	TRBV7-2	TRBJ2-7	.	.
TGTGCCAGCAGCCCGGAGACAGGGTATCCCTACGAGCAGTACTTC	CASSPETGYPYEQYF	TRBV5-5	TRBJ2-7	TRBD1	.
TGCAGTGCCCCGATGCGGACAAGAAATGAAAAACTGTTTTTT	CSAPMRTRNEKLFF	TRBV20-1	TRBJ1-4	.	many
TGTGCCAGCAGTTTATTTAGGACTAACTATGGCTACACCTTC	CASSLFRTNYGYTF	TRBV28	TRBJ1-2	.	few
TGTGCCAGCAGCTTAGGGGCACAGTATAATTCACCCCTCCACTTT	CASSLGAQYNSPLHF	TRBV7-3	TRBJ1-6	.	few
TGCAGTGCTAGTATTTCAGGATCGAGCTCTGGGGCCAACGTCCTGACTTTC	CSASISGSSSGANVLTF	TRBV20-1	TRBJ2-6	.	many
TGTGCCAGCAGTGGCGGCTCAATAATCGCCTACGAGCAGTACTTC	CASSGGSIIAYEQYF	TRBV2	TRBJ2-7	.	few
TGTGCCAGCAGACAACCGGGACAGGGGGCTTTCTTT	CASRQPGQGAFF	TRBV28	TRBJ1-1	TRBD1	many